Sequencing of this TCR beta chain was carried out in a study of a mutant IDH1 vaccine in newly diagnosed glioma. Clones were read by immunoSEQ multiplex PCR, and TCRdb kept only the in-frame ones, dropping some. The table lists tens of thousands of clones, roughly 84% of them singletons. A word on this clone: The antigen is unknown.

Described time point: week 23, last vaccination. A single vaccine dose contained 300 ug of mutant IDH1 20-mer peptide, and topical imiquimod was used with it. The CDR3 contains 16 residues. Trimming took 3 bases from V and 6 from J, leaving 20 bases between them. Germline CDR1 is SGHAT and CDR2 is FQNNGV. Sequenced here: PBMCs, sampled from a glioma patient whose treatment included an IDH1 peptide vaccine. This sequence was found in a man aged 30 to 45 with glioma. J is TRBJ1-1 and V is TRBV11-2; maybe TRBD1 (5 bases). The CDR3 loop is CASSLGVGTRGPEAFF. DNA for the CDR3: TGTGCCAGCAGCTTGGGGGTGGGTACCCGAGGCCCTGAAGCTTTCTTT.